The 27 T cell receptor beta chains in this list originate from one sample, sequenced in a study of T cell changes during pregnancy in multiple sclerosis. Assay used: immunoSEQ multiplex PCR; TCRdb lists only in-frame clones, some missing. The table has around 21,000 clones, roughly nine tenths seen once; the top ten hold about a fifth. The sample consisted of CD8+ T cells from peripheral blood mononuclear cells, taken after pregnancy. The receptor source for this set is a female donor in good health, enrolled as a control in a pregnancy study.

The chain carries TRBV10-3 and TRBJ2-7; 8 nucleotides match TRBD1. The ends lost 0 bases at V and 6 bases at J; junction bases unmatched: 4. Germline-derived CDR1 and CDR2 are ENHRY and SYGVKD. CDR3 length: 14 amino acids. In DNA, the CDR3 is TGTGCCATCAGTGAGTCGGCAGGGGGCGGCGAGCAGTACTTC. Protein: CAISESAGGGEQYF.

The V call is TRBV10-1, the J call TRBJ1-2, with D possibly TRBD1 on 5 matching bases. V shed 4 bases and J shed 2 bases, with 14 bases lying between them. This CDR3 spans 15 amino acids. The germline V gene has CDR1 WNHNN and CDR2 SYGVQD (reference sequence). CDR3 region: CASSARQLLNYGYTF. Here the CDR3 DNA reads TGCGCCAGCAGTGCCCGACAGTTATTGAACTATGGCTACACCTTC.

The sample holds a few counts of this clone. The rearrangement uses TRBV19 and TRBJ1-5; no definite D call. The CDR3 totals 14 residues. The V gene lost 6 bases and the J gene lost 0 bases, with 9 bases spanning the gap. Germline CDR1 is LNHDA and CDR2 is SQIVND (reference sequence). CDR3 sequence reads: CASSVRDSNQPQHF. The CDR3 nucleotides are TGTGCCAGTAGCGTTCGAGATAGCAATCAGCCCCAGCATTTT.

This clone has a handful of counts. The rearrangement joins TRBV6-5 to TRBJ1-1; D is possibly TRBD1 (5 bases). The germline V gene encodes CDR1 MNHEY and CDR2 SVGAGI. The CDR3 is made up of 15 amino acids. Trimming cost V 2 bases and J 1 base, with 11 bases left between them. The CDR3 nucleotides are TGTGCCAGCAGTTACCCGGGGGTAGGGAACACTGAAGCTTTCTTT. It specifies CASSYPGVGNTEAFF.

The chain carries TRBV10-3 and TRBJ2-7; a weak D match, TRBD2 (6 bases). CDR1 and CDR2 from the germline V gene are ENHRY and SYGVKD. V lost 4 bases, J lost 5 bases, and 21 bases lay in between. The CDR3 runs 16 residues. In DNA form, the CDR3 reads TGTGCCATCAGTGGACTTGACGCGGGACCGTACGACGAGCAGTACTTC. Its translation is CAISGLDAGPYDEQYF.

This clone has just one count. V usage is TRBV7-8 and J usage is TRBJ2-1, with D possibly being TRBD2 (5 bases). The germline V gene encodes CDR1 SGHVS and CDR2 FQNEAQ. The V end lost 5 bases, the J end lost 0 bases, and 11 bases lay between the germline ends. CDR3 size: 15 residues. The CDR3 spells CASSLKADSYNEQFF. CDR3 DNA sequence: TGTGCCAGCAGCCTTAAAGCGGACTCCTACAATGAGCAGTTCTTC.

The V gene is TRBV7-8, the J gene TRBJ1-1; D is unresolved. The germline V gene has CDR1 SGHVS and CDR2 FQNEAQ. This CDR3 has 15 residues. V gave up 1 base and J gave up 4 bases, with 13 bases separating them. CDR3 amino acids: CASSLDGIGPTEAFF. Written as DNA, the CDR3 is TGTGCCAGCAGCTTAGACGGGATAGGACCCACTGAAGCTTTCTTT.

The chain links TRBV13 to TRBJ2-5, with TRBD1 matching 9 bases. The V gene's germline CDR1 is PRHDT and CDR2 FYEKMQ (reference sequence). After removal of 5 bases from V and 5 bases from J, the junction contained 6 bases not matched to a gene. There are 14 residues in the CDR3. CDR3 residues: CASSETGGEETQYF. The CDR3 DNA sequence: TGTGCCAGCAGCGAAACAGGGGGCGAGGAGACCCAGTACTTC.

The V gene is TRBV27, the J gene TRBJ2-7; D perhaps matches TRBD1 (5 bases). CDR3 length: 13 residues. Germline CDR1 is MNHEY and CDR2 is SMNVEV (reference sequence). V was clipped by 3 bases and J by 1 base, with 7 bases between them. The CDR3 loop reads CASSLGQSYEQYF. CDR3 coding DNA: TGTGCCAGCAGTTTGGGGCAGTCCTACGAGCAGTACTTC.

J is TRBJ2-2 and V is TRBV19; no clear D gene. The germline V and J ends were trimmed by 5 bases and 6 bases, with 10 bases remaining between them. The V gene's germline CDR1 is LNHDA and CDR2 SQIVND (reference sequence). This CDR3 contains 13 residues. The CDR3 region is CASSPTRPGELFF. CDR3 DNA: TGTGCCAGTAGTCCGACCAGGCCCGGGGAGCTGTTTTTT.

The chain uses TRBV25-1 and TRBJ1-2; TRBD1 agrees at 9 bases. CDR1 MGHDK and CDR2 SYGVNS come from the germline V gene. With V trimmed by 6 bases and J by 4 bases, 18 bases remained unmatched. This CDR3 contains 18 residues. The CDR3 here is CASSQTAGQGTPTYGYTF. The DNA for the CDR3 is TGTGCCAGCAGCCAAACCGCGGGACAGGGTACCCCAACCTATGGCTACACCTTC.

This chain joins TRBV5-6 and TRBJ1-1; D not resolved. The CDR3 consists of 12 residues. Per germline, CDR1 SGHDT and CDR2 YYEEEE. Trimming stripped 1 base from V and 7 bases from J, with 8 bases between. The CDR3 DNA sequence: TGTGCCAGCAGCTTGTCGAAGCTTGAAGCTTTCTTT. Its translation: CASSLSKLEAFF.

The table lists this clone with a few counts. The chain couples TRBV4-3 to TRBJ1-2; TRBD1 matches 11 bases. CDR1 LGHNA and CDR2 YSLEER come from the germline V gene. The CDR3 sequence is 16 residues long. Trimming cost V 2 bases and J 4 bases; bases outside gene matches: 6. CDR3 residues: CASSQKTGTGGYGYTF. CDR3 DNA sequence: TGCGCCAGCAGCCAAAAAACCGGGACAGGGGGCTATGGCTACACCTTC.

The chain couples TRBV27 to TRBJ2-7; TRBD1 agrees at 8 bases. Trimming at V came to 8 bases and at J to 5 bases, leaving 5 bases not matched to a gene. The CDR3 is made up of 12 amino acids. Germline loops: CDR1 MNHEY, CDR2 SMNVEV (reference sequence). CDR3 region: CASRTGYNEQYF. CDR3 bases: TGTGCCAGCCGGACAGGGTATAACGAGCAGTACTTC.

CDR3: CASSLSGNYNEQFF. The CDR3 DNA reads as TGTGCCAGCAGCCTTAGCGGGAACTACAATGAGCAGTTCTTC. The V and J genes are TRBV7-9 and TRBJ2-1; TRBD2 matches 8 bases. V trimming: 5 bases; J trimming: 3 bases; junction bases outside the gene matches: 3. The CDR3 sequence is 14 residues long. CDR1 is SEHNR and CDR2 is FQNEAQ in the germline V gene (reference sequence).

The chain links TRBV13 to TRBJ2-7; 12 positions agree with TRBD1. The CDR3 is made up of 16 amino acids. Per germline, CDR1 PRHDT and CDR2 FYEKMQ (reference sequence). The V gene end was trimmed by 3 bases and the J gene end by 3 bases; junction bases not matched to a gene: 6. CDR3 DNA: TGTGCCAGCAGCTTCACGGGGACAGGGGGCTTCTACGAGCAGTACTTC. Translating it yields CASSFTGTGGFYEQYF.

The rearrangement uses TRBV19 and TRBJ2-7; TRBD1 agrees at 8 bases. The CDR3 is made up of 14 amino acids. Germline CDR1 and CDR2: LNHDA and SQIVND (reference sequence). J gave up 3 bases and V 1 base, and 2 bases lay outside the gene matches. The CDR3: CASSIGTGGYEQYF. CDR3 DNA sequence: TGTGCCAGTAGTATAGGCACAGGGGGCTACGAGCAGTACTTC.

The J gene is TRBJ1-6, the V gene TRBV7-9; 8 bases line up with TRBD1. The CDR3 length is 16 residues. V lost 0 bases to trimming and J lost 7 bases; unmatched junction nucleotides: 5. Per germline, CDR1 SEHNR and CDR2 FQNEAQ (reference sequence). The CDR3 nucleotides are TGTGCCAGCAGCTTAGCCCGGACAGGGCCAAATTCACCCCTCCACTTT. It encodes CASSLARTGPNSPLHF. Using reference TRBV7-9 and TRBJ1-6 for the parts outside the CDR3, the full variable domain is DTGVSQNPRHKITKRGQNVTFRCDPISEHNRLYWYRQTLGQGPEFLTYFQNEAQLEKSRLLSDRFSAERPKGSFSTLEIQRTEQGDSAMYLCASSLARTGPNSPLHFGNGTRLTVT.

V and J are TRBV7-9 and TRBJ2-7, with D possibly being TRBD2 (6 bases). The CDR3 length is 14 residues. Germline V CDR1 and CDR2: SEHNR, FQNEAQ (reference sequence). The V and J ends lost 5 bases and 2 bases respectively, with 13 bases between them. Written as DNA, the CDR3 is TGTGCCAGCAGCCCGCGGGACTTCACCTACGAGCAGTACTTC. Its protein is CASSPRDFTYEQYF.

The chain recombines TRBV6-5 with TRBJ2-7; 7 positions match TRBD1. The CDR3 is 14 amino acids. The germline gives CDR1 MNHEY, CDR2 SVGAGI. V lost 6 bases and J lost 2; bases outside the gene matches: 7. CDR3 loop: CASRQGQIAYEQYF. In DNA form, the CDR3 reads TGTGCCAGCAGGCAGGGACAGATAGCCTACGAGCAGTACTTC.

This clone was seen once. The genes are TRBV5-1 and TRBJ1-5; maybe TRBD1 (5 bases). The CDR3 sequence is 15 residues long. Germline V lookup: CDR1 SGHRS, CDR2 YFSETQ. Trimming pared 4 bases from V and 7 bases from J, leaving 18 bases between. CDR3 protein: CASSPNGGGWQPQHF. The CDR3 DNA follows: TGCGCCAGCAGCCCCAACGGGGGGGGTTGGCAGCCCCAGCATTTT.

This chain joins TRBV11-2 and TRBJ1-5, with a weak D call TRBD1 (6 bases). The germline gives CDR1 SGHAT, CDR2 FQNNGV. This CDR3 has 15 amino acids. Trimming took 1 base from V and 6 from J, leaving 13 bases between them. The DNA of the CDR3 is TGTGCCAGCAGCTTAGGAGGGGGAACGAGTCAGCCCCAGCATTTT. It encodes CASSLGGGTSQPQHF.

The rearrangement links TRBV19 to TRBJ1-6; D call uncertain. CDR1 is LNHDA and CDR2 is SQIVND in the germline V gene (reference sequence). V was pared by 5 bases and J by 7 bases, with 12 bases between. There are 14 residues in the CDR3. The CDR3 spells CASSPNQRNSPLHF. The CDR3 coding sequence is TGTGCCAGTAGTCCCAACCAGCGGAATTCACCCCTCCACTTT.

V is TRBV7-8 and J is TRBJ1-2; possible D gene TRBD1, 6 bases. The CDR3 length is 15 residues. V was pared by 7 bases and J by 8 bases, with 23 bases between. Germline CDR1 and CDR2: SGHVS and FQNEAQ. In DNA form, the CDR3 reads TGTGCCAGCAACCCAGCGGCGGGGGCCTTTGAGGGCTACACCTTC. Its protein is CASNPAAGAFEGYTF.

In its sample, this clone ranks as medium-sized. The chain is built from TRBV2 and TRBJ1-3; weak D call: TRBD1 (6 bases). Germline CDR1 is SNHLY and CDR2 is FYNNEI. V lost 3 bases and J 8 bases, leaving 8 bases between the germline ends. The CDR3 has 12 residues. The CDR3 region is CASSEDRHTIYF. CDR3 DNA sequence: TGTGCCAGCAGTGAGGACAGACACACCATATATTTT.

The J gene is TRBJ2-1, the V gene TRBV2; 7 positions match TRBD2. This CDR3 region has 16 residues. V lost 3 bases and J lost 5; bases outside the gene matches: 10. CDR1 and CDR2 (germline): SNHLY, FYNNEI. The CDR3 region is CASSEGWTSGDNEQFF. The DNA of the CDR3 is TGTGCCAGCAGTGAGGGTTGGACTAGTGGAGACAATGAGCAGTTCTTC.

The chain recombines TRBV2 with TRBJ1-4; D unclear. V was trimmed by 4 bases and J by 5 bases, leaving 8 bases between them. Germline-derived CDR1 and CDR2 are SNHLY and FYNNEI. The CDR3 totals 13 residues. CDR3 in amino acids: CASSGLRNEKLFF. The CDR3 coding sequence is TGTGCCAGCAGTGGACTGAGAAATGAAAAACTGTTTTTT.